Listed below are T cell receptor beta chains from one sample, sequenced in a study of radiotherapy plus CTLA-4 blockade in lung cancer. Measured with immunoSEQ multiplex PCR; TCRdb has only the in-frame clones, and not every one. The table includes about 76,000 clones, 78% detected once. The sample consisted of peripheral blood, taken from a patient treated with radiotherapy plus ipilimumab. These receptors all come from a human donor with non-small cell lung cancer whose response to radiotherapy plus ipilimumab could not be evaluated. Some clones in this sample may be carry-over from other donors' samples. The CDR3 runs from the conserved cysteine through the conserved F or W. A D gene is named only where the DNA matches it firmly. The listing skips clone size in some rows; elsewhere it reads once, few, many or a size class.

>-|-|TRBJ1-1|TRBV7-9
CASSNGGDTEAFF
TGTGCCAGCAGCAACGGGGGGGACACTGAAGCTTTCTTT
>TRBD1|-|TRBJ1-1|TRBV11-2
CASSQGQGRGGTEAFF
TGTGCCAGCAGCCAGGGACAGGGTCGAGGCGGCACTGAAGCTTTCTTT
>-|once|TRBJ2-7|TRBV5-6
CASSRTGEVRLLYEQYF
TGTGCCAGCAGCCGAACAGGGGAGGTGCGTTTGCTCTACGAGCAGTACTTC
>-|-|TRBJ2-1|TRBV5-1
CASSLGGVSYNEQFF
TGCGCCAGCAGCTTAGGGGGGGTTTCCTACAATGAGCAGTTCTTC
>-|once|TRBJ1-1|TRBV11-2
CASSVRHLNTEAFF
TGTGCCAGCAGCGTACGACACTTGAACACTGAAGCTTTCTTT
>-|few|TRBJ1-1|TRBV19
CASSIDRVGTEAFF
TGTGCCAGTAGTATAGACAGGGTTGGCACTGAAGCTTTCTTT
>-|-|TRBJ1-2|TRBV5-1
CASSLAVTAGEGYTF
TGCGCCAGCAGCTTGGCTGTGACGGCAGGCGAAGGCTACACCTTC
>TRBD2|-|TRBJ2-7|TRBV9
CASSVELAGGRYEQYF
TGTGCCAGCAGCGTAGAGCTAGCGGGGGGGAGGTACGAGCAGTACTTC
>-|few|TRBJ2-7|TRBV28
CASSLGGGGGYEQYF
TGTGCCAGCAGTCTGGGAGGGGGAGGGGGCTACGAGCAGTACTTC
>TRBD1|-|TRBJ1-3|TRBV9
CASSWGQGVNTIYF
TGTGCCAGCAGCTGGGGACAGGGGGTAAACACCATATATTTT
>TRBD1|once|TRBJ1-5|TRBV30
CAWGDRGNQPQHF
TGTGCCTGGGGGGACAGGGGGAATCAGCCCCAGCATTTT
>-|few|TRBJ1-3|TRBV4-1
CASSQEVDSYSGNTIYF
TGCGCCAGCAGCCAAGAAGTCGACAGCTACTCTGGAAACACCATATATTTT
>TRBD2|-|TRBJ2-7|TRBV5-6
CASSSPLAGGREQYF
TGTGCCAGCAGCTCGCCTCTAGCGGGGGGGCGCGAGCAGTACTTC
>TRBD1|-|TRBJ2-3|TRBV27
CASSLATGGGLVDTQYF
TGTGCCAGCAGTTTAGCAACAGGGGGTGGGCTGGTAGATACGCAGTATTTT
>-|-|TRBJ1-2|TRBV7-2
CASSSAWVRHQGGYTF
TGTGCCAGCAGCTCTGCCTGGGTGAGGCACCAGGGCGGCTACACCTTC
>-|-|TRBJ1-1|TRBV9
CASSVALAHTEAFF
TGTGCCAGCAGCGTAGCTCTAGCCCACACTGAAGCTTTCTTT
>-|-|TRBJ1-6|TRBV2
CASRAIGAAAGSPLHF
TGTGCCAGCAGGGCCATTGGGGCGGCGGCTGGTTCACCCCTCCACTTT
>-|-|TRBJ2-7|TRBV28
CASSPPGFNTKIYEQYF
TGTGCCAGCAGTCCACCCGGGTTTAATACCAAAATCTACGAGCAGTACTTC
>TRBD1|-|TRBJ1-2|TRBV5-1
CASSLGQGIYGYTF
TGCGCCAGCAGCTTAGGACAGGGGATCTATGGCTACACCTTC
>-|few|TRBJ2-7|TRBV19
CASSKGGEQYF
TGTGCCAGTAGTAAGGGAGGCGAGCAGTACTTC
>TRBD1|-|TRBJ1-3|TRBV28
CASSPQGDQLDTIYF
TGTGCCAGCAGTCCCCAGGGGGACCAACTAGACACCATATATTTT
>-|-|TRBJ1-1|TRBV6-5
CASSYISIVSEAFF
TGTGCCAGCAGTTACATTTCGATAGTATCTGAAGCTTTCTTT
>TRBD2|-|TRBJ2-1|TRBV19
CASSIRALRTSGGVSSYNEQFF
TGTGCCAGTAGTATTCGAGCCCTCCGGACTAGCGGGGGGGTGAGCTCCTACAATGAGCAGTTCTTC
>TRBD1|-|TRBJ1-2|TRBV7-2
CASSLVGGDRGRNGYTF
TGTGCCAGCAGCTTAGTAGGGGGGGACAGGGGGCGAAATGGCTACACCTTC